Sequencing of this TCR beta chain was carried out in a study of early T cells in non-severe SARS-CoV-2 infection. The protocol attached unique molecular identifiers to individual cDNA molecules. A single record per CDR3 protein comes from TCRdb applying MiXCR to the 5' RACE reads. In the table there are about 60,000 distinct CDR3 sequences, 9.5% to 15% of which are singletons. V was cut by 2 bases and J by 4 bases, with 13 bases left in between. CDR1 and CDR2 from the germline V gene are SGHDT and YYEEEE. The CDR3 totals 14 residues. This clonotype came up a few times. Sequencing input: whole blood. The TCR sequence derives from an adult who was a healthcare worker with PCR-confirmed SARS-CoV-2 infection or an uninfected control (not recorded which). The chain links TRBV5-6 to TRBJ2-7; D is perhaps TRBD2 (5 bases). The CDR3 nucleotides are TGTGCCAGCAGCTTCCTGACGGGATGGTACGAGCAGTACTTC. Translation gives CASSFLTGWYEQYF.